These 9 T cell receptor beta chains share one sample of origin, sequenced in a study of cytomegalovirus exposure and HLA in healthy donors. PCR employed 60 Vbeta and 13 Jbeta primers. Measured with immunoSEQ multiplex PCR; TCRdb has only the in-frame clones, and not every one. The sample shows more than 250,000 clones, around 90% of them seen only once. The sample was PBMCs. The receptors were gathered from a woman aged 18-35 years in good health and CMV-seronegative.

This chain links TRBV2 with TRBJ2-1, with TRBD1 matching 9 bases. The CDR3 length is 14 residues. V dropped 1 base and J dropped 8; count of bases not matched to a gene: 3. The V gene's germline CDR1 is SNHLY and CDR2 FYNNEI. CDR3 sequence: CASSEGWTGDEQFF. Written as DNA, the CDR3 is TGTGCCAGCAGTGAAGGTTGGACAGGGGATGAGCAGTTCTTC.

The chain joins TRBV19 to TRBJ2-7; tentatively, D is TRBD1 (7 bases). This CDR3 is 15 amino acids long. Germline V gives CDR1 LNHDA, CDR2 SQIVND (reference sequence). The V and J ends lost 0 bases and 2 bases respectively, with 11 bases between them. The CDR3 nucleotides are TGTGCCAGTAGTATAGACCCAGGGGGGCCCTACGAGCAGTACTTC. Translation: CASSIDPGGPYEQYF.

The genes are TRBV19 and TRBJ1-5; D is unresolved. V was shortened by 6 bases and J by 3 bases, with 12 bases between the two germline ends. CDR1 LNHDA and CDR2 SQIVND come from the germline V gene (reference sequence). This CDR3 is built from 14 residues. CDR3 sequence: CASSPGQINQPQHF. For the CDR3, the DNA is TGTGCCAGTAGCCCTGGCCAGATCAATCAGCCCCAGCATTTT.

The chain recombines TRBV27 with TRBJ1-2; 8 nucleotides align to TRBD1. The CDR3 runs 15 residues. V gave up 3 bases and J gave up 2 bases; unmatched junction bases: 5. The V gene's germline CDR1 is MNHEY and CDR2 SMNVEV (reference sequence). In DNA, the CDR3 is TGTGCCAGCAGTTTGACAGGGGAACAAAACTATGGCTACACCTTC. This sequence encodes CASSLTGEQNYGYTF.

This chain links TRBV4-1 with TRBJ2-3; 7 nucleotides match TRBD2. V lost 4 bases, J lost 1 base, and 20 bases stayed unmatched. The CDR3 has 20 amino acids. Germline V gene lookup returns CDR1 MGHRA and CDR2 YSYEKL. DNA for the CDR3: TGCGCCAGCAGCCTCGTAGCCGGCAGGAGCGGGGTAGGGGGCACAGATACGCAGTATTTT. This sequence encodes CASSLVAGRSGVGGTDTQYF.

The chain links TRBV19 to TRBJ1-3; no reliable D call. Trimming cost V 10 bases and J 4 bases, with 8 bases left between them. The germline V gene has CDR1 LNHDA and CDR2 SQIVND (reference sequence). The CDR3 loop spans 11 amino acids. The CDR3 coding sequence is TGTGCCACGCGATGGGGAAACACCATATATTTT. It encodes CATRWGNTIYF. Based on the CDR3 plus reference TRBV19 and TRBJ1-3, the full variable domain is DGGITQSPKYLFRKEGQNVTLSCEQNLNHDAMYWYRQDPGQGLRLIYYSQIVNDFQKGDIAEGYSVSREKKESFPLTVTSAQKNPTAFYLCATRWGNTIYFGEGSWLTVV.

The chain has TRBV2 and TRBJ1-1; 8 nucleotides line up with TRBD1. V was pared by 11 bases and J by 3 bases, with 8 bases of the junction left unmatched. The germline V gene encodes CDR1 SNHLY and CDR2 FYNNEI. The CDR3 length is 13 residues. For the CDR3, the DNA is TGTGCCGGGTCAGACAGGGGCGACACTGAAGCTTTCTTT. Residues: CAGSDRGDTEAFF.

The V call is TRBV13, the J call TRBJ1-3; D possibly corresponds to TRBD1 (5 bases). This CDR3 is 17 amino acids long. V lost 2 bases and J lost 4, with 18 bases in between. Germline CDR1 is PRHDT and CDR2 is FYEKMQ (reference sequence). The chain's CDR3 is CASSLWDSDSLGNTIYF. Here the CDR3 DNA reads TGTGCCAGCAGCTTATGGGACTCAGATTCGTTAGGAAACACCATATATTTT.

The chain uses TRBV27 and TRBJ1-5; 7 positions match TRBD1. The CDR3 covers 15 residues. From germline, CDR1 is MNHEY and CDR2 SMNVEV (reference sequence). The junction had 5 bases not matched to a gene; V was cut back by 5 bases and J by 1 base. The CDR3 loop reads CASSTWDSSNQPQHF. DNA of the CDR3: TGTGCCAGCAGTACCTGGGACAGCAGCAATCAGCCCCAGCATTTT.